This T cell receptor (beta chain) was found in a study of control samples from healthy donors and cancer patients. Assay used: immunoSEQ multiplex PCR; TCRdb lists only in-frame clones, some missing. The sample consists of 90,000 or so clones, roughly 90% of them appearing once. The length of the CDR3 is 12 residues. Trimming shortened V by 1 base and J by 8 bases, and 6 bases separated the two germline ends. Germline values: CDR1 SGHTA, CDR2 FQGNSA. The sequence came from a woman aged 65 to 85 in good health. This chain links TRBV7-2 with TRBJ2-1; no clear D. The specimen sequenced was blood. The CDR3 spells CASSLGSHEQFF. CDR3 nucleotide sequence: TGTGCCAGCAGCTTAGGATCCCATGAGCAGTTCTTC.